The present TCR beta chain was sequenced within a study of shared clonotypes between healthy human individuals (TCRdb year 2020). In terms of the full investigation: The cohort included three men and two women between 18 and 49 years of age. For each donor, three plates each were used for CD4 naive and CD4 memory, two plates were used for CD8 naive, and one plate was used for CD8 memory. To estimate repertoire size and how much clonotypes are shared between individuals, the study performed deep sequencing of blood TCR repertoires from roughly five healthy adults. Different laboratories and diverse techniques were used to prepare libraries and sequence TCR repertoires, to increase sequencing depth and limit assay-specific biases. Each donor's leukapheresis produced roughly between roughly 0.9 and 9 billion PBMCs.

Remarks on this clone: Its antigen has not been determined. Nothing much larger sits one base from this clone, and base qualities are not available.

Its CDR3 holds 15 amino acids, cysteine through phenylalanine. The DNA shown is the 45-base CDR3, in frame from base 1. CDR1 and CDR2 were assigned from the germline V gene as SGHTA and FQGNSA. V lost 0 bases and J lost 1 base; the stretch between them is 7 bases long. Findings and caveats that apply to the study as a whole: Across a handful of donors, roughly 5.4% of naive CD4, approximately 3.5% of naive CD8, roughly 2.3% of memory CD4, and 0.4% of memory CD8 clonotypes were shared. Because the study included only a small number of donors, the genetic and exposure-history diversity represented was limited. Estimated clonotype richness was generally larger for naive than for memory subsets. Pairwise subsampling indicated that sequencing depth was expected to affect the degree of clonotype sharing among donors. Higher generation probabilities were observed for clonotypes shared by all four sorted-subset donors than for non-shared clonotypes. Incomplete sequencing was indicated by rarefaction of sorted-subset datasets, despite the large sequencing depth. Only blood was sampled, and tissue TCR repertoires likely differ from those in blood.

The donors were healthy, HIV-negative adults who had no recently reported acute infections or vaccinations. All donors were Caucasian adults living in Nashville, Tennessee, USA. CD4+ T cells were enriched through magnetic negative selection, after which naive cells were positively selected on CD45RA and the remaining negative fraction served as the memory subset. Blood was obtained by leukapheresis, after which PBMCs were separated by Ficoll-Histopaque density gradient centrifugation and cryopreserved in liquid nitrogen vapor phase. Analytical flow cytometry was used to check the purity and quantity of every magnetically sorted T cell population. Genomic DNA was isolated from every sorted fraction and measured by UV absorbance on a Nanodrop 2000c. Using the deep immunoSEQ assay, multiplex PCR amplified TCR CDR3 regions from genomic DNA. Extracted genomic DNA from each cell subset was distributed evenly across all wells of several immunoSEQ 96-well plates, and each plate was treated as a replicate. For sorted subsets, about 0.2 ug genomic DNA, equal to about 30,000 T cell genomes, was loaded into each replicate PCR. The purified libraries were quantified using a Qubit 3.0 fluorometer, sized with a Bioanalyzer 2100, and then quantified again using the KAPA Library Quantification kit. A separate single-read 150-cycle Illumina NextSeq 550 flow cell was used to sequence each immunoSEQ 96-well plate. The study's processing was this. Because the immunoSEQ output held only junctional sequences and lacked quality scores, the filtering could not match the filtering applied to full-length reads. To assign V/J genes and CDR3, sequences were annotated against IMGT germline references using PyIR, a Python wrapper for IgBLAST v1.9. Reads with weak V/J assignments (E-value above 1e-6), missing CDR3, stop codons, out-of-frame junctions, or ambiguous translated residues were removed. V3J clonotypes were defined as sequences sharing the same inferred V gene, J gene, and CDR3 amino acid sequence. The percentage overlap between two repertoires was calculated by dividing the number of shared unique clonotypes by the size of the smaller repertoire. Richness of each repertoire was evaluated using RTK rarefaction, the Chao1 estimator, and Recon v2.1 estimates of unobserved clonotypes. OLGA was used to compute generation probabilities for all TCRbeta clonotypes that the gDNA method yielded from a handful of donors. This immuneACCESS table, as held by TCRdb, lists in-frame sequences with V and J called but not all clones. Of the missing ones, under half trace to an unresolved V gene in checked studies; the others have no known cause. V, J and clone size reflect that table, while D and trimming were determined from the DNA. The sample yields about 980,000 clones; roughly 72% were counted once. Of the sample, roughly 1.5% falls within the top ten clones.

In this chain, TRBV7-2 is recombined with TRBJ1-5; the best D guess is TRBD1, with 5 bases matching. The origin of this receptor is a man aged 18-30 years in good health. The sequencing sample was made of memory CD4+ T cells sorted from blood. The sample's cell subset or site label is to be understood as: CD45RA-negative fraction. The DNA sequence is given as TGTGCCAGCAGCTTAGCAGGGGACAGCAATCAGCCCCAGCATTTT. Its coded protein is CASSLAGDSNQPQHF.